These 14 T cell receptor beta chains originate from one sample sequenced in a study of cytomegalovirus exposure and HLA in healthy donors. The PCR employed 60 Vbeta primers together with 13 Jbeta primers. Sequencing was performed with immunoSEQ multiplex PCR; in TCRdb, only in-frame clones are kept and a portion is missing. This table has roughly 180,000 clones, 84% appearing once. The sequenced sample was PBMCs. These receptor sequences come from a man between 18 and 35 years old in good health and CMV-seronegative.

The chain couples TRBV28 to TRBJ1-6; 7 bases map to TRBD1. CDR3 length: 15 residues. Germline loops: CDR1 MDHEN, CDR2 SYDVKM. J lost 8 bases, V lost 5 bases, and 9 bases had no gene match. The CDR3 region has the DNA TGTGCCAGCAGTACCCACAGGGGTCCGGATTCACCCCTCCACTTT. This gives the protein CASSTHRGPDSPLHF.

This clone has just a few counts. This rearrangement joins TRBV11-1 to TRBJ2-7, with 8 bases identical to TRBD1. Germline V gene sequence: CDR1 SGHAT, CDR2 FQDESV (reference sequence). J gave up 4 bases and V 0 bases, and 5 bases lay outside the gene matches. The CDR3 runs to 15 residues. The CDR3 protein is CASSLAPTGDYEQYF. CDR3 DNA sequence: TGTGCCAGCAGCTTAGCCCCGACAGGGGATTACGAGCAGTACTTC.

Comments on this clone: The same CDR3 is also encoded by other DNA sequences in this sample. V gene TRBV27 combines with J gene TRBJ2-7, with 9 bases identical to TRBD2. Per germline, CDR1 MNHEY and CDR2 SMNVEV (reference sequence). V shed 5 bases, J shed 0 bases, and the junction held 2 bases outside the gene matches. This CDR3 spans 14 amino acids. This chain's CDR3 is CASSLSGSSYEQYF. The CDR3 nucleotides read TGTGCCAGCAGTCTTAGCGGGAGCTCCTACGAGCAGTACTTC.

V usage is TRBV5-6 and J usage is TRBJ2-7, with 7 bases lining up with TRBD2. The germline V gene has CDR1 SGHDT and CDR2 YYEEEE. J was trimmed by 3 bases and V by 2 bases; bases with no gene match: 5. The CDR3 has 14 residues. The CDR3 spells CASSFGGRVYEQYF. The CDR3 DNA follows: TGTGCCAGCAGCTTCGGGGGGAGGGTCTACGAGCAGTACTTC.

The chain joins TRBV28 to TRBJ2-5, with D tentatively TRBD2 (6 bases). This CDR3 is built from 15 residues. Germline CDR1 MDHEN, CDR2 SYDVKM. Trimming left V 6 bases short and J 9 bases short, with 23 bases between. The CDR3 sequence is CASSPLANSWGAQYF. The CDR3 nucleotides are TGTGCCAGCAGCCCCCTAGCGAACAGCTGGGGAGCCCAGTACTTC. The variable domain in full, with the rest retrieved from reference TRBV28 and TRBJ2-5, is DVKVTQSSRYLVKRTGEKVFLECVQDMDHENMFWYRQDPGLGLRLIYFSYDVKMKEKGDIPEGYSVSREKKERFSLILESASTNQTSMYLCASSPLANSWGAQYFGPGTRLLVL.

The genes are TRBV6-5 and TRBJ2-1; TRBD2 matches at 11 bases. This CDR3 contains 15 residues. The germline V gene has CDR1 MNHEY and CDR2 SVGAGI. The V gene end was trimmed by 6 bases and the J gene end by 3 bases; junction bases not matched to a gene: 4. CDR3 in DNA: TGTGCCAGCAGACCACTAGCGGGGGTCTACAATGAGCAGTTCTTC. Translated: CASRPLAGVYNEQFF.

This chain joins TRBV6-6 and TRBJ2-5; 7 bases are shared with TRBD2. The J call may be in error: the DNA end matches TRBJ2-7 better. The germline CDR1 and CDR2 sequences are MNHNY and SVGAGI (reference sequence). There are 14 residues in the CDR3. The CDR3 nucleotides are TGTGCCAGCAGCGACTCGGGGGGTTCCTACGAGCAGTACTTC. It translates to CASSDSGGSYEQYF.

The J gene is TRBJ1-4, the V gene TRBV9; possible D gene TRBD1, 5 bases. V lost 4 bases to trimming and J lost 3 bases, with 16 bases between them. The CDR3 has 16 amino acids. Germline V lookup: CDR1 SGDLS, CDR2 YYNGEE. In DNA, the CDR3 is TGTGCCAGCAGCCCCACCGGGGGGGAGGCTAATGAAAAACTGTTTTTT. This encodes CASSPTGGEANEKLFF.

V usage is TRBV29-1 and J usage is TRBJ1-2; TRBD1 is a possible D gene (5 bases). V shed 6 bases and J shed 3 bases, with 8 bases lying between them. The CDR3 length is 11 residues. Germline CDR1 reads SQVTM; CDR2 reads ANQGSEA. The CDR3 loop reads CSVGGDYGYTF. CDR3 sequence (DNA): TGCAGCGTGGGGGGGGACTATGGCTACACCTTC.

The chain is built from TRBV4-1 and TRBJ2-1; 12 bases fit TRBD2. CDR3 length: 18 residues. Losses at the gene ends were 5 bases for V and 10 bases for J; bases not matched to a gene: 18. Germline values: CDR1 MGHRA, CDR2 YSYEKL. DNA of the CDR3: TGCGCCAGCAGCTTTACAAAAGACGGACTAGCGGGATTAGGCGAGCAGTTCTTC. Its translation: CASSFTKDGLAGLGEQFF.

The table lists this clone with a few counts. V gene TRBV6-1 combines with J gene TRBJ1-2; no clear D gene. The CDR3 loop spans 14 amino acids. V was pared by 0 bases and J by 4 bases, with 9 bases between. The germline gives CDR1 MNHNS, CDR2 SASEGT. CDR3 amino acids: CASSEATSFYGYTF. In DNA form, the CDR3 reads TGTGCCAGCAGTGAAGCGACAAGCTTCTATGGCTACACCTTC.

This chain uses TRBV13 with TRBJ1-2; D is perhaps TRBD1 (5 bases). Germline loops: CDR1 PRHDT, CDR2 FYEKMQ (reference sequence). The CDR3 totals 14 residues. V was trimmed by 0 bases and J by 3 bases, leaving 8 bases between them. The CDR3 spells CASSLGGADYGYTF. The CDR3 region has the DNA TGTGCCAGCAGCTTAGGAGGGGCCGACTATGGCTACACCTTC.

The V gene is TRBV12-1, the J gene TRBJ2-7; TRBD1 is taken as the D call from the table, unchecked against the DNA. TRBV12-1 is reported as a pseudogene. CDR3 length: 13 residues. In DNA form, the CDR3 reads TGTGCCAGCAGCTTTAGTTTGGCAGGCGAGCAGTACTTC. It encodes CASSFSLAGEQYF.

V gene TRBV18 combines with J gene TRBJ1-1; maybe TRBD1 (5 bases). This CDR3 comprises 15 residues. Deletions cut 3 bases from V and 1 base from J, with 12 bases between. Germline CDR1 KGHSH, CDR2 LQKENI. As DNA, the CDR3 is TGTGCCAGCTCACCCATGGGGGGAACGAACACTGAAGCTTTCTTT. Translating gives CASSPMGGTNTEAFF.